The 21 T cell receptor beta chains given below trace back to one sample, sequenced in a study of blood T cell repertoires in COVID-19 (dated by TCRdb to about 2020). Libraries were made using the immunoSEQ multiplex PCR assay. TCRdb re-hosts the immuneACCESS table, in-frame sequences only. Its copies lack some clones; in the studies checked, an unresolved V gene accounts for under half of them, and the cause for the rest is not known. The sample table contains fewer than 350,000 clones; only one count was recorded for roughly 91% of them. The top ten constitute 2.3% of the sample. Sequencing was done on a sample of PBMCs or T cells enriched from blood (not recorded which). These TCRs come from a woman aged 40 to 55 with acute COVID-19.

The chain has TRBV11-2 and TRBJ2-7, with unresolved D. The CDR3 is 14 residues long. The V gene lost 0 bases and the J gene lost 4 bases, with 10 bases spanning the gap. Looked up from germline, CDR1 is SGHAT and CDR2 is FQNNGV. For the CDR3, the DNA is TGTGCCAGCAGCTTAGAAAGTGGTGCGTACGAGCAGTACTTC. It encodes CASSLESGAYEQYF.

The chain has TRBV7-6 and TRBJ1-4; 9 positions match TRBD1. CDR1 is SGHVS, CDR2 FNYEAQ, per germline. The trim removed 5 bases at V and 8 bases at J, leaving 6 bases unmatched. This CDR3 spans 14 amino acids. CDR3 residues: CASSVQGAGEKLFF. The CDR3 DNA sequence: TGTGCCAGCAGCGTACAGGGGGCTGGCGAAAAACTGTTTTTT.

V is TRBV7-2 and J is TRBJ2-3; 7 bases line up with TRBD1. Germline trimming cut 4 bases from V and 3 bases from J; bases unmatched to any gene: 7. The germline V gene encodes CDR1 SGHTA and CDR2 FQGNSA. The CDR3 runs 15 residues. The CDR3 region is CASSSTGVGTDTQYF. The CDR3 nucleotides read TGTGCCAGCAGCTCCACAGGGGTGGGGACAGATACGCAGTATTTT.

V and J are TRBV24-1 and TRBJ2-1; possibly TRBD1 for D (5 bases). The CDR3 has 16 residues. Germline CDR1 and CDR2: KGHDR and SFDVKD. Trimming left V 5 bases short and J 6 bases short, with 19 bases between. DNA for the CDR3: TGTGCCACCAGTGCACTTGGGCAGGGTCCGGTCAATGAGCAGTTCTTC. Its protein is CATSALGQGPVNEQFF.

The chain is built from TRBV10-3 and TRBJ1-3; 8 nucleotides align to TRBD1. Germline V gene lookup returns CDR1 ENHRY and CDR2 SYGVKD. The CDR3 is made up of 14 amino acids. V shed 8 bases and J 0 bases; nucleotides not matched to a gene: 3. CDR3 nucleotides: TGTGCCATCTGGCAGGGGGCCTCTGGAAACACCATATATTTT. Translating it yields CAIWQGASGNTIYF.

Remarks on this clone: No DNA is shown, since the ends of the CDR3 on it are uncertain; the CDR3 is the one TCRdb lists. The chain is built from TRBV5-8 and TRBJ1-5; TRBD1 is taken as the D call from the table, unchecked against the DNA. The CDR3 length is 17 residues, termini included. Germline V gene lookup returns CDR1 SGHTS and CDR2 YDEGEE. The CDR3 reads CASSLRQVSLSNQPQHF.

The J gene is TRBJ2-7, the V gene TRBV6-5; TRBD1 might be the D (6 bases). The CDR3 spans 14 residues. Trimming removed 4 bases from V and 3 bases from J, with 13 bases in between. Germline values: CDR1 MNHEY, CDR2 SVGAGI. This CDR3 reads CASSSGHKYYEQYF. CDR3 DNA sequence: TGTGCCAGCAGTTCGGGACACAAGTACTACGAGCAGTACTTC.

This chain joins TRBV18 and TRBJ1-3; weak D call: TRBD1 (6 bases). The CDR3 runs 15 residues. CDR1 KGHSH and CDR2 LQKENI come from the germline V gene. V gave up 2 bases and J gave up 0 bases, with 8 bases separating them. CDR3 sequence reads: CASSPSDSSGNTIYF. In DNA, the CDR3 is TGTGCCAGCTCACCATCGGACAGCTCTGGAAACACCATATATTTT.

This chain joins TRBV3-1 (or the pseudogene TRBV3-2) and TRBJ2-1; D may be TRBD2 (6 bases). The CDR3 is 15 amino acids. The germline V gene has CDR1 LGHDT and CDR2 YNNKEL (reference sequence). V lost 3 bases and J lost 6, with 15 bases in between. CDR3 sequence (DNA): TGTGCCAGCAGCCATGTAGGAGGGGTGGGCAATGAGCAGTTCTTC. Its protein product is CASSHVGGVGNEQFF.

This CDR3 reads CASSLTAGRDTQYF. CDR3 coding DNA: TGTGCCAGCAGCTTAACCGCAGGGAGGGATACGCAGTATTTT. The rearrangement uses TRBV7-3 and TRBJ2-3; TRBD2 might be the D (6 bases). This CDR3 contains 14 residues. Germline CDR1 SGHTA, CDR2 FQGTGA. Trimming took 0 bases from V and 6 from J, leaving 10 bases between them.

The J gene is TRBJ2-3, the V gene TRBV6-1; 13 bases are shared with TRBD2. The J segment lost 3 bases and the V segment lost 3 bases, leaving 3 bases of the junction unmatched. CDR3 length: 16 amino acids. Per germline, CDR1 MNHNS and CDR2 SASEGT. CDR3 loop: CASSDMTSGGTDTQYF. In nucleotides, the CDR3 is TGTGCCAGCAGTGATATGACTAGCGGGGGGACAGATACGCAGTATTTT.

The DNA of the CDR3 is TGTGCCAGCAGTTTACTGGAGAACGAGCAGTACTTC. Encoded protein: CASSLLENEQYF. The rearrangement links TRBV28 to TRBJ2-7; D gene ambiguous. Germline V gene data show CDR1 as MDHEN and CDR2 as SYDVKM. This CDR3 has 12 amino acids. Between the trimmed V and J ends, which lost 2 bases and 5 bases, there was a span of 7 bases.

The chain couples TRBV7-8 to TRBJ2-7, with TRBD1 as a possible D gene (6 bases). Per the germline V gene, CDR1 is SGHVS and CDR2 is FQNEAQ. The V and J ends lost 4 bases and 3 bases respectively, with 16 bases between them. CDR3 length equals 15 residues. The CDR3 DNA reads as TGTGCCAGCAGCTCGCCAGGGGAATCAGGCTACGAGCAGTACTTC. Amino acids: CASSSPGESGYEQYF.

V usage is TRBV19 and J usage is TRBJ2-1, with 11 bases that match TRBD2. Trimming at V came to 6 bases and at J to 6 bases, leaving 10 bases not matched to a gene. CDR1 and CDR2 from the germline V gene are LNHDA and SQIVND (reference sequence). This CDR3 has 16 amino acids. The CDR3 is CASRLAGDPHRNEQFF. CDR3 DNA: TGTGCCAGTAGACTAGCGGGGGACCCTCACCGCAATGAGCAGTTCTTC.

This chain connects TRBV27 to TRBJ2-5, with D maybe TRBD1 (6 bases). V gave up 3 bases and J gave up 1 base, with 21 bases separating them. In germline, CDR1 is MNHEY, CDR2 SMNVEV (reference sequence). This CDR3 is built from 18 residues. Written as DNA, the CDR3 is TGTGCCAGCAGTTTCAGCCAAACAGGGACGTTCCGCCAAGAGACCCAGTACTTC. Translation: CASSFSQTGTFRQETQYF.

V and J are TRBV6-5 and TRBJ1-5; 7 bases fit TRBD1. This CDR3 has 15 amino acids. Germline V gene lookup returns CDR1 MNHEY and CDR2 SVGAGI. V lost 8 bases, J lost 5 bases, and 12 bases stayed unmatched. DNA of the CDR3: TGTGCCAGCTCCGGAAGTCAAGGGGGCGATCAGCCCCAGCATTTT. Protein sequence: CASSGSQGGDQPQHF.

This chain links TRBV24-1 with TRBJ2-1, with a tentative D call TRBD2 (6 bases). Germline V CDR1 and CDR2: KGHDR, SFDVKD. Trimming removed 6 bases at V and 3 bases at J, with 8 bases between. The CDR3 extends over 13 amino acids. CDR3 protein: CATSNSGYNEQFF. Written as DNA, the CDR3 is TGTGCCACCAGTAATAGCGGCTACAATGAGCAGTTCTTC.

The chain links TRBV28 to TRBJ1-1; no definite D call. This CDR3 is built from 14 residues. V gave up 6 bases and J gave up 1 base, with 12 bases separating them. CDR1 is MDHEN and CDR2 is SYDVKM in the germline V gene. The CDR3 sequence is CASSRFLGNTEAFF. The CDR3 region has the DNA TGTGCCAGCAGCCGTTTCCTCGGGAACACTGAAGCTTTCTTT. The variable domain in full, completed from reference TRBV28 and TRBJ1-1, reads DVKVTQSSRYLVKRTGEKVFLECVQDMDHENMFWYRQDPGLGLRLIYFSYDVKMKEKGDIPEGYSVSREKKERFSLILESASTNQTSMYLCASSRFLGNTEAFFGQGTRLTVV.

The V gene is TRBV4-1, the J gene TRBJ1-1; D not certain. This CDR3 is 15 amino acids long. Germline V gene lookup returns CDR1 MGHRA and CDR2 YSYEKL. The germline V and J ends were trimmed by 1 base and 11 bases, with 20 bases remaining between them. CDR3 sequence: CASSQVGVDRNGAFF. The DNA for the CDR3 is TGCGCCAGCAGCCAAGTTGGAGTAGACCGAAATGGCGCTTTCTTT.

This chain joins TRBV10-3 and TRBJ1-2; 7 positions agree with TRBD1. CDR3 size: 16 residues. With V trimmed by 5 bases and J by 6 bases, 15 bases remained unmatched. CDR1 ENHRY and CDR2 SYGVKD come from the germline V gene. This CDR3 is CAISKPGQVGRNGYTF. Written as DNA, the CDR3 is TGTGCCATCAGTAAACCTGGACAGGTGGGGCGGAATGGCTACACCTTC.

The genes are TRBV2 and TRBJ1-2; TRBD1 matches at 12 bases. This CDR3 region has 13 residues. The germline V gene encodes CDR1 SNHLY and CDR2 FYNNEI. Trimming cost V 6 bases and J 7 bases; bases outside gene matches: 3. In DNA form, the CDR3 reads TGTGCCAGCAGGGGGACAGGGGGCGGTGGCTACACCTTC. It specifies CASRGTGGGGYTF.